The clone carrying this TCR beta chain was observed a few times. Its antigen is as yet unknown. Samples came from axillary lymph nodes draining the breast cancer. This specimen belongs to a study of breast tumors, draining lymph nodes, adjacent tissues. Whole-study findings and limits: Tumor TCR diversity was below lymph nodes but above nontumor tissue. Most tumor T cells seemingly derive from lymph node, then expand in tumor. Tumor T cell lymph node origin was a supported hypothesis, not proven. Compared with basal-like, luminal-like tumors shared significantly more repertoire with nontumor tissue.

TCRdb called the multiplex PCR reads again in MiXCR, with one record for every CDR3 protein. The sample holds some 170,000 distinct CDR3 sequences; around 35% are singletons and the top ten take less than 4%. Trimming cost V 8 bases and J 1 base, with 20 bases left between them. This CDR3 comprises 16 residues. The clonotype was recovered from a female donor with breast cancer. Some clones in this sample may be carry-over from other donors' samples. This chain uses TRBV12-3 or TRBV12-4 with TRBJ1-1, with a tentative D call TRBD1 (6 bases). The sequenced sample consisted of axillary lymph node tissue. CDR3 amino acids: CASASPYRTANTEAFF. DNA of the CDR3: TGTGCCAGCGCCTCCCCGTACCGGACAGCGAACACTGAAGCTTTCTTT.